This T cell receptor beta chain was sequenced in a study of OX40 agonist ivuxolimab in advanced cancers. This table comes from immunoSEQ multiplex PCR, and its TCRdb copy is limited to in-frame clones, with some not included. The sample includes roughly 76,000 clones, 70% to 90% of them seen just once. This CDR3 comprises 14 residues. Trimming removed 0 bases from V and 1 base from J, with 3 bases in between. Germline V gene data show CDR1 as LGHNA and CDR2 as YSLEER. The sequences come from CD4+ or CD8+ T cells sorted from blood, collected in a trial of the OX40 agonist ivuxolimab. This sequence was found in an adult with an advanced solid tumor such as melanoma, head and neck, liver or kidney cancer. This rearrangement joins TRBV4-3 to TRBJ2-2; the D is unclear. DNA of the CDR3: TGCGCCAGCAGCCAAGACGGGAACACCGGGGAGCTGTTTTTT. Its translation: CASSQDGNTGELFF.